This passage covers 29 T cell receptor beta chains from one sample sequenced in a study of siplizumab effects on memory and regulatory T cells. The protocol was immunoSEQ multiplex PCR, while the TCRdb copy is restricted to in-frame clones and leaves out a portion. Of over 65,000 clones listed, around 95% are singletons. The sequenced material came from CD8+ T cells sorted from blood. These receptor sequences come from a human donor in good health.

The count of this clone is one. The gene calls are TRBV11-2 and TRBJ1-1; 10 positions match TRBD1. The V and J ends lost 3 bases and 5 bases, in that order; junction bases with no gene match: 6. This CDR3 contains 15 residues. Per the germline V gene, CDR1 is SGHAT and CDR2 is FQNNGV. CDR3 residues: CASSFGGQGITEAFF. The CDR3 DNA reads TGTGCCAGCAGCTTTGGGGGACAGGGGATAACTGAAGCTTTCTTT.

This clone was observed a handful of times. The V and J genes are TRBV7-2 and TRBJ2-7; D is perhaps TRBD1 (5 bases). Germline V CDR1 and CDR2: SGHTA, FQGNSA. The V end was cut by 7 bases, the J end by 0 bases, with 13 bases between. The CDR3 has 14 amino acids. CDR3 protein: CASTWTSNSYEQYF. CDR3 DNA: TGTGCCAGCACCTGGACAAGTAACTCCTACGAGCAGTACTTC.

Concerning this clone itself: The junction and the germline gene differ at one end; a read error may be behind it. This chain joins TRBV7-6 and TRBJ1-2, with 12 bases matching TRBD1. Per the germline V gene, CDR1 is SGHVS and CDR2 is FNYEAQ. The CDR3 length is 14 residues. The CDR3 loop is CASSLGQGAVGCTF. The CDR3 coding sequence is TGTGCCAGCAGCTTGGGACAGGGGGCCGTTGGCTGCACCTTC.

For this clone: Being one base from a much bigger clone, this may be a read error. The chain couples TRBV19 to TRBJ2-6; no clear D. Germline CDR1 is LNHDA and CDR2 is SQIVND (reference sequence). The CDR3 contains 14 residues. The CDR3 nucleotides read TGTGCCGGTAGTCTATTAGGGGGGGCCAACGTCCTGACTTTC. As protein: CAGSLLGGANVLTF.

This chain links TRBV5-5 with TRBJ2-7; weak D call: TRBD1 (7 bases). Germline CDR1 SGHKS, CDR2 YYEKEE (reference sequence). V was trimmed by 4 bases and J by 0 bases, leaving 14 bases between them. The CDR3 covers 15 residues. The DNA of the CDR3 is TGTGCCAGCAGCGCGGGACAGCTACTCTCCTACGAGCAGTACTTC. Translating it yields CASSAGQLLSYEQYF. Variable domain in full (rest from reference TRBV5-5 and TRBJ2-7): DAGVTQSPTHLIKTRGQQVTLRCSPISGHKSVSWYQQVLGQGPQFIFQYYEKEERGRGNFPDRFSARQFPNYSSELNVNALLLGDSALYLCASSAGQLLSYEQYFGPGTRLTVT.

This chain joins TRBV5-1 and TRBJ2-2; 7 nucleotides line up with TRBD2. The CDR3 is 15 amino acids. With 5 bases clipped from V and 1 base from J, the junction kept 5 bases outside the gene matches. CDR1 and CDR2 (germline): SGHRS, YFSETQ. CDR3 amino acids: CASRLAEENTGELFF. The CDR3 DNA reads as TGCGCCAGCAGGCTAGCGGAAGAGAACACCGGGGAGCTGTTTTTT.

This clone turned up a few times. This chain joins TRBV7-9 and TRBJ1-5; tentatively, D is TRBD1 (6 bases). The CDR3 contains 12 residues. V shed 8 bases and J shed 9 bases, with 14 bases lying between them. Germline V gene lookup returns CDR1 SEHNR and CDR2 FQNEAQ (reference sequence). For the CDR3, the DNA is TGTGCCAGCTCATTAGGGGGTCCGCCCCAGCATTTT. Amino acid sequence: CASSLGGPPQHF.

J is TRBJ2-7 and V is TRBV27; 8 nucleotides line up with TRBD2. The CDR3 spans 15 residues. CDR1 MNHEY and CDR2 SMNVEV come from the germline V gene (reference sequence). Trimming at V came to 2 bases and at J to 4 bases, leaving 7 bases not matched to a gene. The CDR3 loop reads CASSLGPSGRYEQYF. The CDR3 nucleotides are TGTGCCAGCAGTTTAGGTCCTAGCGGGCGATACGAGCAGTACTTC.

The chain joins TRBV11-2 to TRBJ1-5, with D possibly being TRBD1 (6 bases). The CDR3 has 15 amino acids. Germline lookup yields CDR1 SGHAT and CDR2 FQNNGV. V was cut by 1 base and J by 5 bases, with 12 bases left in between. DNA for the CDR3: TGTGCCAGCAGCTTAGGTCGGGGGGCCTATCAGCCCCAGCATTTT. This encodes CASSLGRGAYQPQHF.

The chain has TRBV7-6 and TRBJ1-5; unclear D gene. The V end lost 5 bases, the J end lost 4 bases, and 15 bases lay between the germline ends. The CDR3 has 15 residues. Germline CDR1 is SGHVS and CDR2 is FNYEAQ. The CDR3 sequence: CASSAYSQRNQPQHF. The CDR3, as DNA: TGTGCCAGCAGCGCATATAGTCAGAGAAATCAGCCCCAGCATTTT. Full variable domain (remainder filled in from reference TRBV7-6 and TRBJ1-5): GAGVSQSPRYKVTKRGQDVALRCDPISGHVSLYWYRQALGQGPEFLTYFNYEAQQDKSGLPNDRFSAERPEGSISTLTIQRTEQRDSAMYRCASSAYSQRNQPQHFGDGTRLSIL.

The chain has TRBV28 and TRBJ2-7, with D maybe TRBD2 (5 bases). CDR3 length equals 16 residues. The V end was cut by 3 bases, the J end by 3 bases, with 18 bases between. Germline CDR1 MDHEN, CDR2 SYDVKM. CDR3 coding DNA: TGTGCCAGCAGTTTTAGTGAGACTACAGACCTCTACGAGCAGTACTTC. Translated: CASSFSETTDLYEQYF.

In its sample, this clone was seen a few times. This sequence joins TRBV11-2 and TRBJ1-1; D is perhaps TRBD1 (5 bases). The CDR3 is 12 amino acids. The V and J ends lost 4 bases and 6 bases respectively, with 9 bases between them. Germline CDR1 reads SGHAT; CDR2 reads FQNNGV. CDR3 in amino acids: CASSYRDPEAFF. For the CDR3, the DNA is TGTGCCAGCAGCTACCGGGACCCTGAAGCTTTCTTT.

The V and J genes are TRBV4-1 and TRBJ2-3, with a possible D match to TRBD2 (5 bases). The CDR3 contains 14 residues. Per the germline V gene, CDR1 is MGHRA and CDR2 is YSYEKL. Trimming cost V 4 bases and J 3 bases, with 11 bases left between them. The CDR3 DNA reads TGCGCCAGCAGCCTTGGACTTGAGACAGATACGCAGTATTTT. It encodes CASSLGLETDTQYF.

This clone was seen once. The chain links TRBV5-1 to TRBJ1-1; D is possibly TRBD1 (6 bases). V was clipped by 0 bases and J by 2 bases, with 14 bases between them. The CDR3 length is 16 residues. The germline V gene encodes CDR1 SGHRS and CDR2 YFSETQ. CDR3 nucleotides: TGCGCCAGCAGCTTGGTCTGGACAGACTCAAACACTGAAGCTTTCTTT. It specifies CASSLVWTDSNTEAFF.

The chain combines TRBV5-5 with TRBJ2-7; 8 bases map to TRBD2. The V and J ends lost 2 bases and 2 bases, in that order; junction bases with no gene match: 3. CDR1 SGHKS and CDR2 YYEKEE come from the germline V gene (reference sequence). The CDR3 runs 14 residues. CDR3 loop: CASSLAGEPYEQYF. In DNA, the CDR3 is TGTGCCAGCAGCTTAGCGGGAGAACCCTACGAGCAGTACTTC.

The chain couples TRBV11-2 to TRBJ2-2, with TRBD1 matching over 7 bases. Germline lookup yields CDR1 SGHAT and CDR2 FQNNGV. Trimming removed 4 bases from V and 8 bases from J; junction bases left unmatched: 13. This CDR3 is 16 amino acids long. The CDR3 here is CASSSIPTGAAGELFF. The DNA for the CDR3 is TGTGCCAGCAGCTCGATCCCTACAGGGGCTGCAGGGGAGCTGTTTTTT.

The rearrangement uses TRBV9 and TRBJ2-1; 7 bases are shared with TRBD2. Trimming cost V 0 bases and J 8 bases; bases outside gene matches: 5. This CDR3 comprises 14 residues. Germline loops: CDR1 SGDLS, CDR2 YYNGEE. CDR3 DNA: TGTGCCAGCAGCGTAGGCGGGAGTGGCGATGAGCAGTTCTTC. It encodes CASSVGGSGDEQFF.

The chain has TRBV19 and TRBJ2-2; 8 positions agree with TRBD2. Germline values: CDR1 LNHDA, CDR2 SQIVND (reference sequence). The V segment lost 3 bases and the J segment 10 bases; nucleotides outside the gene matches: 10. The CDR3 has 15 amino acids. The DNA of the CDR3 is TGTGCCAGTAGTATTTCCGGGAGGGCCCGAGAGGAGCTGTTTTTT. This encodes CASSISGRAREELFF.

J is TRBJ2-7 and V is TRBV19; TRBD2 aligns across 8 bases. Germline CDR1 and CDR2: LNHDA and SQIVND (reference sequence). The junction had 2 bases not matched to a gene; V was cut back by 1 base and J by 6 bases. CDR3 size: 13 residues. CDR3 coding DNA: TGTGCCAGTAGTATAGGTAGCGGGGTCGAGCAGTACTTC. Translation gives CASSIGSGVEQYF.

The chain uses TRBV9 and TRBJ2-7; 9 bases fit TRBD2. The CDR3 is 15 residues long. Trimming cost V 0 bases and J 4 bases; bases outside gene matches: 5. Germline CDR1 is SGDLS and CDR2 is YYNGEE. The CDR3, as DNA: TGTGCCAGCAGCGTAGCCCCTAGCGGGACGTACGAGCAGTACTTC. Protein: CASSVAPSGTYEQYF.

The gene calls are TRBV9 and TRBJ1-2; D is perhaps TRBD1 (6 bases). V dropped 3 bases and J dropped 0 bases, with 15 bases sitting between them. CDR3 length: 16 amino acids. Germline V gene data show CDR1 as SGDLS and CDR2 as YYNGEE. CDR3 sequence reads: CASSARTDLTNYGYTF. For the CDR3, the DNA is TGTGCCAGCAGCGCAAGGACAGATCTGACTAACTATGGCTACACCTTC.

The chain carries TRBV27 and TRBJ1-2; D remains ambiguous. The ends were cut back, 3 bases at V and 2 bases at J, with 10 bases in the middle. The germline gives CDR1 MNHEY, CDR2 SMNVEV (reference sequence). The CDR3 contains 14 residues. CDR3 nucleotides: TGTGCCAGCAGTTTCATAAACGGCAACTATGGCTACACCTTC. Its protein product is CASSFINGNYGYTF.

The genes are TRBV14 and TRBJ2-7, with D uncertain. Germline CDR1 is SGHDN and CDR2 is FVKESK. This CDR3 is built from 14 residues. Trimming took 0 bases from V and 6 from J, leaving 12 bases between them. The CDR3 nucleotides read TGTGCCAGCAGCCAAGATAGGTTACGTGGCGAGCAGTACTTC. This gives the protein CASSQDRLRGEQYF.

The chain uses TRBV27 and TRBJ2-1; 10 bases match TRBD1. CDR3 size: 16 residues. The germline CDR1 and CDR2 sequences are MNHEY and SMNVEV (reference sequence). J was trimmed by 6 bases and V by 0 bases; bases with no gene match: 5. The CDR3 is CASSLSDRGRTNEQFF. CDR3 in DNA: TGTGCCAGCAGTTTATCTGACAGGGGGCGCACCAATGAGCAGTTCTTC.

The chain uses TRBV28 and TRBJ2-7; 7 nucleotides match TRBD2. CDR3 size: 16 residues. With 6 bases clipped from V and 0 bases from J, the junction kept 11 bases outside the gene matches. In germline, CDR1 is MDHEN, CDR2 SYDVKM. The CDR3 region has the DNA TGTGCCAGCAGACTTTATGATGTAGCGGGCTCCTACGAGCAGTACTTC. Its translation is CASRLYDVAGSYEQYF.

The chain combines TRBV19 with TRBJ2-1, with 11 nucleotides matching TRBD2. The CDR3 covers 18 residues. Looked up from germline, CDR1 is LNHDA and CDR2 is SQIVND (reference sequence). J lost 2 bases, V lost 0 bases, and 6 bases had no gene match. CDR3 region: CASSIDLLAGGPYNEQFF. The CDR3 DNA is TGTGCCAGTAGTATAGATCTGCTAGCGGGAGGACCCTACAATGAGCAGTTCTTC.

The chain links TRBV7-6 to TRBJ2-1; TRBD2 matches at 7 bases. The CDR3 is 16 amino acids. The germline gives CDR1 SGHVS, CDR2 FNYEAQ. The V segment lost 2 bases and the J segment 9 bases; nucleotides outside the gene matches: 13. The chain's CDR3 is CASSLFAGVKSFEQFF. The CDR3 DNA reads TGTGCCAGCAGCTTATTCGCGGGAGTTAAATCCTTTGAGCAGTTCTTC.

The CDR3 sequence: CASTPGTESNYGYTF. The CDR3 nucleotides read TGTGCCAGCACCCCCGGGACGGAGAGTAACTATGGCTACACCTTC. The chain employs TRBV6-5 and TRBJ1-2; TRBD1 is a possible D gene (5 bases). Germline assignment: CDR1 MNHEY and CDR2 SVGAGI. The CDR3 is 15 residues long. Trimming removed 7 bases from V and 1 base from J, with 16 bases in between.

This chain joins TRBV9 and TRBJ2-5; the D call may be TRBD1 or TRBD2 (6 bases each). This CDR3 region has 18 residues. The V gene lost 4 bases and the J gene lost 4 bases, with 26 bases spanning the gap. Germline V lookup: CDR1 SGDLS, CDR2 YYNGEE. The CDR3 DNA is TGTGCCAGCAGCCCGCACCATGGGGGCGCGGGATGGGGAGAGACCCAGTACTTC. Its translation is CASSPHHGGAGWGETQYF.